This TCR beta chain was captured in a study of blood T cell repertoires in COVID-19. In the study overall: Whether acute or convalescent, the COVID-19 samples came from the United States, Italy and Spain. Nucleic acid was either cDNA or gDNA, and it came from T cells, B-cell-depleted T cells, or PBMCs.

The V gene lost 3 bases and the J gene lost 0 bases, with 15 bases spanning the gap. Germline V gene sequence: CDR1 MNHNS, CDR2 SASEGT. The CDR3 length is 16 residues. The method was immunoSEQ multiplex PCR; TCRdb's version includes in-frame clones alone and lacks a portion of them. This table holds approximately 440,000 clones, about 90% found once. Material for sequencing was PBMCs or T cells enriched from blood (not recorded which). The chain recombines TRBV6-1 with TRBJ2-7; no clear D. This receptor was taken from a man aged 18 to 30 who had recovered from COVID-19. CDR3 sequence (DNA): TGTGCCAGCAGTGACGTGTCCCTTTTCGGCTCCTACGAGCAGTACTTC. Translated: CASSDVSLFGSYEQYF.